This TCR beta chain came from a study of post-analysis software for immune sequencing data (dated by TCRdb to the mid-2010s). For the wider study: Relapsing-remitting, secondary progressive and progressive-relapsing multiple sclerosis were recorded as disease courses, and subtype annotation was lacking for some patients. The multiple sclerosis patient repertoires were compared with 10 or so previously published healthy control repertoires from donors aged about 6 to 28 years. A subset of samples was prepared in parallel using single-end sample barcoding, then pooled and co-amplified after Illumina adapter ligation.

The paper's findings and limits, for the study overall: Compared with controls, multiple sclerosis patients had significantly lower normalized Chao1 diversity, a finding suggesting substantial peripheral T-cell clonal expansion. Direct clustering with F measure revealed strong co-clustering of samples prepared in the same batch, which led to a batch-effect correction. The multiple sclerosis patient group was slightly younger than the control group. Significantly higher frequencies in patients than in controls were found for about five TRBV segments, including TRBV5-6, TRBV5-1 and TRBV20-1.

CDR1 and CDR2, per the germline V gene, are SGHVS and FNYEAQ. V is pruned by 4 bases and J by 1 base, leaving 0 bases of the junction without a gene match. The CDR3 has 13 amino acids, counting the end cysteine and phenylalanine. Only the CDR3 DNA stays, 39 bases, in frame from base 1. Library prep was done by PCR. TCRdb lists the instrument as Illumina HiSeq 2500. Unique molecular identifiers were incorporated into TCR beta cDNA libraries to reduce PCR and sequencing biases. About 500,000 cDNA molecules were obtained for every 1 to 10 million input T cells, so each molecule roughly corresponded to one T cell. The patient libraries were prepared and sequenced using the same protocol as the earlier healthy control dataset. Samples belonging to the same batch were prepared together, multiplexed and sequenced on a shared HiSeq lane. The study's own analysis went as follows. MIGEC was used to process the raw barcoded reads, and molecular identifier groups with only a single read were discarded before consensus assembly and CDR3 extraction. Clonotype tables were post-analysed with VDJtools, normalizing diversity by down-sampling all datasets to the smallest sample size. Repertoire overlap clustering matched CDR3 amino acid but not nucleotide sequences to correct batch-related cross-sample contamination. TCRdb handled the public reads itself, with Q25 trimming in fastp and clone calling in MiXCR, and kept productive beta chains. Entries that share a CDR3 protein sequence are merged under the most common genes and DNA. The V and J calls were not made by the authors but by TCRdb's processing. The sample profile shows a few hundred thousand distinct CDR3 sequences; approximately 45% of them were found once. The ten largest clones represent about 12% of the sample.

TCR beta repertoires were profiled from peripheral blood of 10 to 15 young patients with multiple sclerosis to demonstrate the VDJtools post-analysis software. The multiple sclerosis patients were children and adolescents between roughly 6 and 15 years of age. The table lists this clonotype with many counts. Its antigen is still unknown. Nothing much larger sits one base from this clone, and base qualities are not available. The chain is encoded by TRBV7-6 joined to TRBJ1-1; 7 nucleotides in the junction match TRBD1. Source material: blood. The clonotype was recovered from a girl aged 10-17 years with multiple sclerosis. The CDR3 reads as follows: CASSYRGNTEAFF. The sequence in DNA is TGTGCCAGCAGCTACAGGGGGAACACTGAAGCTTTCTTT.